One and the same sample provided the 20 T cell receptor beta chains below, sequenced in a study of T cell responses to AZD1222 COVID-19 vaccine. Produced via immunoSEQ multiplex PCR; TCRdb's table is partial and in-frame only. Among about 150,000 clones listed, 91% were seen once. Sequenced material: peripheral blood, taken 28 days after the second AZD1222 dose. The receptors derive from an adult who received the AZD1222 COVID-19 vaccine.

Of note for this clone: Other DNA sequences in the sample encode the same CDR3. V and J are TRBV11-2 and TRBJ1-1, with D hard to call. Trimming stripped 2 bases from V and 8 bases from J, with 9 bases between. This CDR3 contains 12 residues. Germline V gives CDR1 SGHAT, CDR2 FQNNGV. The DNA for the CDR3 is TGTGCCAGCAGCTTACGCTGGGTCGAAGCTTTCTTT. As protein: CASSLRWVEAFF.

The chain carries TRBV5-1 and TRBJ2-1, with D unresolved. Germline CDR1 and CDR2: SGHRS and YFSETQ. The CDR3 has 17 amino acids. The V end lost 1 base, the J end lost 6 bases, and 20 bases lay between the germline ends. The CDR3 nucleotides read TGCGCCAGCAGCTTGTTAATGTCTGGATTTGGTGGCAATGAGCAGTTCTTC. Protein product: CASSLLMSGFGGNEQFF. Full variable domain (remainder filled in from reference TRBV5-1 and TRBJ2-1): KAGVTQTPRYLIKTRGQQVTLSCSPISGHRSVSWYQQTPGQGLQFLFEYFSETQRNKGNFPGRFSGRQFSNSRSEMNVSTLELGDSALYLCASSLLMSGFGGNEQFFGPGTRLTVL.

The chain employs TRBV18 and TRBJ1-5; D is unclear. V was clipped by 9 bases and J by 4 bases, with 13 bases between them. CDR1 KGHSH and CDR2 LQKENI come from the germline V gene. The CDR3 has 13 amino acids. The CDR3, as DNA: TGTGCCAGTTACAAGGAGGTGAATCAGCCCCAGCATTTT. Its translation: CASYKEVNQPQHF.

The chain uses TRBV3-1 (or the pseudogene TRBV3-2) and TRBJ2-3; TRBD1 is a possible D gene (5 bases). The germline V gene has CDR1 LGHDT and CDR2 YNNKEL (reference sequence). The V gene lost 0 bases and the J gene lost 4 bases, with 8 bases spanning the gap. This CDR3 has 14 residues. CDR3 in DNA: TGTGCCAGCAGCCAAGAGGGGCGCGCAGATACGCAGTATTTT. Amino acid sequence: CASSQEGRADTQYF.

A single count supports this clone. The rearrangement links TRBV18 to TRBJ2-7, with D possibly being TRBD1 (6 bases). This CDR3 contains 14 residues. The V and J ends lost 3 bases and 5 bases respectively, with 14 bases between them. From germline, CDR1 is KGHSH and CDR2 LQKENI. CDR3 protein: CASSPLQGADEQYF. The DNA of the CDR3 is TGTGCCAGCTCACCCCTACAGGGAGCGGACGAGCAGTACTTC.

The rearrangement joins TRBV6-5 to TRBJ1-6; the D is unclear. The germline gives CDR1 MNHEY, CDR2 SVGAGI. Trimming cost V 8 bases and J 10 bases, with 18 bases left between them. This CDR3 is 14 amino acids long. CDR3 coding DNA: TGTGCCAGCGGTCAGGACCTGGAGGCCTCACCCCTCCACTTT. This codes for CASGQDLEASPLHF.

V and J are TRBV6-4 and TRBJ1-2; maybe TRBD1 (5 bases). From germline, CDR1 is MRHNA and CDR2 SNTAGT. Trimming cost V 3 bases and J 4 bases, with 9 bases left between them. CDR3 length: 13 residues. Here the CDR3 DNA reads TGTGCCAGCAGTGAGGGGACCCCCTATGGCTACACCTTC. Its translation is CASSEGTPYGYTF.

This rearrangement joins TRBV6-1 to TRBJ2-7, with TRBD1 matching 11 bases. With V trimmed by 8 bases and J by 4 bases, 13 bases remained unmatched. This CDR3 has 16 residues. Per germline, CDR1 MNHNS and CDR2 SASEGT. CDR3 loop: CASGGQGANSGYEQYF. The CDR3 nucleotides are TGTGCCAGCGGTGGACAGGGGGCTAATTCTGGATACGAGCAGTACTTC.

The gene calls are TRBV18 and TRBJ1-2; D remains unclear. Germline assignment: CDR1 KGHSH and CDR2 LQKENI. V was pared by 6 bases and J by 3 bases, with 17 bases between. This CDR3 contains 15 residues. The CDR3 DNA reads as TGTGCCAGCTCCTCCGAAGGCCGGACTGACTATGGCTACACCTTC. Translation gives CASSSEGRTDYGYTF.

The chain employs TRBV5-1 and TRBJ1-6; 7 bases map to TRBD1. Trimming at V came to 2 bases and at J to 9 bases, leaving 5 bases not matched to a gene. The CDR3 has 14 amino acids. Germline CDR1 reads SGHRS; CDR2 reads YFSETQ. As DNA, the CDR3 is TGCGCCAGCAGCTTACAGGGGTCGACTTCACCCCTCCACTTT. Encoded protein: CASSLQGSTSPLHF.

The chain uses TRBV4-2 and TRBJ2-4; D is undetermined. Looked up from germline, CDR1 is LGHNA and CDR2 is YNFKEQ. V shed 0 bases and J shed 6 bases, with 12 bases lying between them. The CDR3 is 15 amino acids. CDR3 amino acids: CASSQDRADLNIQYF. The CDR3 nucleotides read TGTGCCAGCAGCCAAGATCGCGCGGATTTAAACATTCAGTACTTC.

The rearrangement uses TRBV2 and TRBJ2-7, with a weak D call TRBD2 (6 bases). Trimming shortened V by 2 bases and J by 2 bases, and 10 bases separated the two germline ends. The CDR3 length is 14 residues. CDR1 is SNHLY and CDR2 is FYNNEI in the germline V gene. The CDR3 loop reads CASSELEGAYEQYF. DNA of the CDR3: TGTGCCAGCAGTGAACTGGAGGGAGCCTACGAGCAGTACTTC.

The CDR3 sequence: CASSEVMAYGYTF. In DNA, the CDR3 is TGTGCCAGCAGTGAAGTTATGGCCTATGGCTACACCTTC. The chain links TRBV2 to TRBJ1-2; D call uncertain. The CDR3 consists of 13 residues. Trimming removed 1 base from V and 4 bases from J, with 7 bases in between. Germline CDR1 SNHLY, CDR2 FYNNEI.

The V gene is TRBV24-1, the J gene TRBJ2-1, with no clear D. Germline assignment: CDR1 KGHDR and CDR2 SFDVKD. This CDR3 has 17 amino acids. V lost 0 bases and J lost 0, with 11 bases in between. The chain's CDR3 is CATSDLQSLGSYNEQFF. The CDR3, as DNA: TGTGCCACCAGTGATTTGCAGAGCTTGGGCTCCTACAATGAGCAGTTCTTC.

V usage is TRBV9 and J usage is TRBJ1-1; 8 bases are shared with TRBD1. CDR1 is SGDLS, CDR2 YYNGEE, per germline. V dropped 1 base and J dropped 5; count of bases not matched to a gene: 13. This CDR3 comprises 17 residues. The CDR3 DNA reads as TGTGCCAGCAGCGTAATCACTCCGCGACAGGGGCCGACTGAAGCTTTCTTT. Translated: CASSVITPRQGPTEAFF.

This sequence joins TRBV5-6 and TRBJ2-2; D may match TRBD1 or TRBD2 (6 bases each). V dropped 3 bases and J dropped 5 bases, with 17 bases sitting between them. Germline V gene sequence: CDR1 SGHDT, CDR2 YYEEEE. This CDR3 has 16 residues. CDR3 loop: CASSSGTEGGTGELFF. As DNA, the CDR3 is TGTGCCAGCAGCTCTGGGACGGAAGGGGGGACCGGGGAGCTGTTTTTT.

The J gene is TRBJ2-7, the V gene TRBV24-1, with a possible D match to TRBD1 (6 bases). The V gene's germline CDR1 is KGHDR and CDR2 SFDVKD. This CDR3 contains 16 residues. V was cut by 3 bases and J by 5 bases, with 19 bases left in between. The CDR3 DNA reads TGTGCCACCAGTGATAACTTCCGGGACACCCCTCACGAGCAGTACTTC. It specifies CATSDNFRDTPHEQYF.

The chain combines TRBV7-9 with TRBJ2-5; unclear D gene. This CDR3 comprises 15 residues. CDR1 is SEHNR and CDR2 is FQNEAQ in the germline V gene (reference sequence). V gave up 1 base and J gave up 1 base, with 10 bases separating them. The CDR3 loop reads CASSLGVQPQETQYF. The CDR3 DNA follows: TGTGCCAGCAGCTTAGGGGTACAGCCCCAAGAGACCCAGTACTTC.

The chain has TRBV29-1 and TRBJ1-2; a possible D gene is TRBD1 (5 bases). Germline CDR1 SQVTM, CDR2 ANQGSEA. CDR3 size: 11 residues. Trimming took off 1 base at V and 7 bases at J, with 7 bases between the two ends. CDR3 DNA sequence: TGCAGCGTTGAAGTGGGGCGTGGCTACACCTTC. Translation gives CSVEVGRGYTF.

The gene calls are TRBV12-1 and TRBJ2-7; whether TRBD2, the table's D call, matches the DNA was not checked. TRBV12-1 is a known pseudogene. This CDR3 has 12 amino acids. DNA of the CDR3: TGTGCCAGCAGCTTTGGAGGTGGGGAGTTCTACTTC. It specifies CASSFGGGEFYF.